The rows below give T cell receptor beta chains drawn from one sample of a study of regulatory T cells in long-lasting Graves disease. TCRdb reprocessed the multiplex PCR reads with MiXCR, giving one entry per CDR3 protein. The data show approximately 560,000 distinct CDR3 sequences, about 16% seen once. The sample also formed part of further work on T cells in Graves' hyperthyroidism and ophthalmopathy.

The input for sequencing was peripheral blood mononuclear cells (PBMCs), taken at new diagnosis, from a patient treated with antithyroid drugs. These receptor sequences come from a man younger than 30 with Graves disease. Both conserved end residues are part of each CDR3. D genes are given only for firm matches. Expanded clones get a size class; other rows say once, few or many, or leave the size out.

d_call: -; j_call: TRBJ1-2; clone_size: -; v_call: TRBV30; cdr3_nt: TGTGCCTGGAGTGCTTCAAGACGCTGGAGATATGGCTACACCTTC; cdr3_aa: CAWSASRRWRYGYTF
d_call: TRBD1; j_call: TRBJ1-2; clone_size: many; v_call: TRBV9; cdr3_nt: TGTGCCAGCACTCCCGGGACAGGGCTCTATGGCTACACCTTC; cdr3_aa: CASTPGTGLYGYTF
d_call: TRBD2; j_call: TRBJ2-5; clone_size: few; v_call: TRBV12-3/TRBV12-4; cdr3_nt: TGTGCCAGCAGTTTTACTAGCGGGAGTTCAGAGACCCAGTACTTC; cdr3_aa: CASSFTSGSSETQYF
d_call: -; j_call: TRBJ2-2; clone_size: -; v_call: TRBV19; cdr3_nt: TGTGCCAGTAGTATAGATCCCCCCAGAACCGGGGAGCTGTTTTTT; cdr3_aa: CASSIDPPRTGELFF
d_call: -; j_call: TRBJ1-5; clone_size: many; v_call: TRBV27; cdr3_nt: TGTGCCAGCAGGAGGGGTACCCGTCAGCCCCAGCATTTT; cdr3_aa: CASRRGTRQPQHF
d_call: TRBD2; j_call: TRBJ2-4; clone_size: -; v_call: TRBV3-1; cdr3_nt: TGTGCCAGCAGCCCGACTAGCGGGCGAGGTTTCTGGCGGATCGGCATTCAGTACTTC; cdr3_aa: CASSPTSGRGFWRIGIQYF
d_call: TRBD2; j_call: TRBJ2-5; clone_size: -; v_call: TRBV9; cdr3_nt: TGTGCCAGCAGCGTAGTGACTAGCGGGAGATGGGAGACCCAGTACTTC; cdr3_aa: CASSVVTSGRWETQYF
d_call: -; j_call: TRBJ2-2; clone_size: -; v_call: TRBV3-1; cdr3_nt: TGTGCCAGCAGCCTCCAGGGGATAGCGAACACCGGGGAGCTGTTTTTT; cdr3_aa: CASSLQGIANTGELFF
d_call: -; j_call: TRBJ2-1; clone_size: -; v_call: TRBV4-1; cdr3_nt: TGCGCCAGCAGCCAAGATAATAGCCTGAATGAGCAGTTCTTC; cdr3_aa: CASSQDNSLNEQFF
d_call: TRBD1; j_call: TRBJ2-1; clone_size: few; v_call: TRBV14; cdr3_nt: TGTGCCAGCAGCCAAACGACAGGGGCCTACAATGAGCAGTTCTTC; cdr3_aa: CASSQTTGAYNEQFF
d_call: -; j_call: TRBJ2-4; clone_size: -; v_call: TRBV6-2/TRBV6-3; cdr3_nt: TGTGCCAGCACCAAAAGCGGACACAAAAACATTCAGTACTTC; cdr3_aa: CASTKSGHKNIQYF
d_call: -; j_call: TRBJ1-4; clone_size: -; v_call: TRBV28; cdr3_nt: TGTGCCAGCAGTTTGAGAATGGGGGCGGAACTGTTTTTT; cdr3_aa: CASSLRMGAELFF
d_call: -; j_call: TRBJ2-1; clone_size: -; v_call: TRBV6-2/TRBV6-3; cdr3_nt: TGTGCCAGCGGACGGATGGGATCCTACAATGAGCAGTTCTTC; cdr3_aa: CASGRMGSYNEQFF
d_call: -; j_call: TRBJ1-5; clone_size: few; v_call: TRBV12-3/TRBV12-4; cdr3_nt: TGTGCCAGCAGTCCGACAGGACAGCATCAGCCCCAGCATTTT; cdr3_aa: CASSPTGQHQPQHF
d_call: TRBD1; j_call: TRBJ2-7; clone_size: many; v_call: TRBV2; cdr3_nt: TGTGCCAGCAGTCCGACAGGGGGCTACGAGCAGTACTTC; cdr3_aa: CASSPTGGYEQYF
d_call: TRBD1; j_call: TRBJ1-4; clone_size: -; v_call: TRBV7-9; cdr3_nt: TGTGCCAGCAGCTCCATACAGGGGTTAAATGAAAAACTGTTTTTT; cdr3_aa: CASSSIQGLNEKLFF
d_call: TRBD2; j_call: TRBJ2-7; clone_size: many; v_call: TRBV9; cdr3_nt: TGTGCCAGCAGCGTAGGGAGAGGAAGCGGGAGTTACGAGCAGTACTTC; cdr3_aa: CASSVGRGSGSYEQYF
d_call: TRBD1; j_call: TRBJ1-2; clone_size: -; v_call: TRBV7-9; cdr3_nt: TGTGCCAGTCGCGTGACAGGGTTCGATGGCTACACCTTC; cdr3_aa: CASRVTGFDGYTF